This record concerns one T cell receptor beta chain sequence. What it recognizes is unknown. With the Oncomine TCR Beta short-read assay, DNA from cultured CD4+ T cells was sequenced. TCRdb used MiXCR to reprocess the PCR reads, holding one entry per CDR3 protein. The data hold 20,000 to 30,000 distinct CDR3 sequences, with about 40% observed a single time. The data are from a study of vaccination and CD4 T cells after COVID-19. Documented treatment: roughly 11-day PBMC culture with coronavirus spike peptide pools or control peptides (ViraFEST assay). After expanding antigen-specific T cells with peptide pools, ViraFEST sequenced their TCRs. Over 1.5 million PBMCs went into each well for culture with around 9.2 IU/ml IL-2 and around 10 ug/ml peptide pools. Investigators isolated CD4+ T cells by negative selection after around 10 days of culture. Germline V gene lookup returns CDR1 SQVTM and CDR2 ANQGSEA. Trimming pared 8 bases from V and 3 bases from J, leaving 7 bases between. The CDR3 is made up of 10 amino acids.

The chain joins TRBV29-1 to TRBJ1-1; D gene uncertain. The specimen sequenced was CD4+ T cells from blood, cultured in vitro. The receptor was isolated from a human donor who had recovered from COVID-19. The CDR3 bases are TGCAGCTTCCGGGACACTGAAGCTTTCTTT. This sequence encodes CSFRDTEAFF.